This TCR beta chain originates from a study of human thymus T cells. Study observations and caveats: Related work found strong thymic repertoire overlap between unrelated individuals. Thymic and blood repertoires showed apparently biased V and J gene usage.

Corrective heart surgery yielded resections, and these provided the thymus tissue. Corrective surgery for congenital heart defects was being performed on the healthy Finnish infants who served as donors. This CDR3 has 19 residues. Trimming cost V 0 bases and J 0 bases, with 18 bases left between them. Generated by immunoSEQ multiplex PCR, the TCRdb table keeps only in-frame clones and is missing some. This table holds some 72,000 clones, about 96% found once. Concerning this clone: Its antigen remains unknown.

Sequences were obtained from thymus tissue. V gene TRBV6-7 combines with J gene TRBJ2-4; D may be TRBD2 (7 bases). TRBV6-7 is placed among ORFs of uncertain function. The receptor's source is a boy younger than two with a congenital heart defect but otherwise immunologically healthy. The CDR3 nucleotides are TGTGCCAGCAGTTACTCATATACGTGGGGGGGCCTAGCCAAAAACATTCAGTACTTC. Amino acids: CASSYSYTWGGLAKNIQYF.